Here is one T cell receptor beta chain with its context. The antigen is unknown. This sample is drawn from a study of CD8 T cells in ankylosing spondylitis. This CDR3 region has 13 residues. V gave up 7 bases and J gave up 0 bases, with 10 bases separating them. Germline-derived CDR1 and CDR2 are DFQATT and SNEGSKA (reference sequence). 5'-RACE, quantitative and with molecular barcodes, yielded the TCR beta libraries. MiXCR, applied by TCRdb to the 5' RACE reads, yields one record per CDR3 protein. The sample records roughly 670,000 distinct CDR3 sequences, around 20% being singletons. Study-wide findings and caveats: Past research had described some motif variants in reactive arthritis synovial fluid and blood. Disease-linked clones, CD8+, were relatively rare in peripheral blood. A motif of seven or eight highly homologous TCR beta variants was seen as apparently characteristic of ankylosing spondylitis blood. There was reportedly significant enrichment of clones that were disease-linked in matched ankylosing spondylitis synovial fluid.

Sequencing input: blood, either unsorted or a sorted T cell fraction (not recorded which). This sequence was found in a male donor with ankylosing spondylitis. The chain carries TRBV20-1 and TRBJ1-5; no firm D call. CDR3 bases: TGCAGTGGCCGGGCCTCTAGCAATCAGCCCCAGCATTTT. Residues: CSGRASSNQPQHF.